This TCR beta chain was recovered during a study of blood T cell repertoires in COVID-19. Study-level information: The origin of the acute and convalescent COVID-19 samples was the United States, Italy and Spain.

Original methodology: Estimated nucleated cell counts came from reference gene primer amplification. Clones were sequenced by immunoSEQ multiplex PCR, and TCRdb holds only the in-frame ones, with some missing. V and J calls and clone size come straight from that table; D and trimming were deduced from the DNA. The profile shows about 240,000 clones, about nine tenths of them singletons. Sequencing used peripheral blood. This TCR was sampled from a young man with COVID-19, enrolled during active disease.

DNA of the CDR3: TGTGCCAGCAGCTCAACGCCGGGGGGTCGGGAGACCCAGTACTTC. It encodes CASSSTPGGRETQYF. V usage is TRBV7-3 and J usage is TRBJ2-5; 7 bases line up with TRBD2. Trimming at V came to 4 bases and at J to 5 bases, leaving 10 bases not matched to a gene. Germline V gene data show CDR1 as SGHTA and CDR2 as FQGTGA. The CDR3 is made up of 15 amino acids.